This T cell receptor beta chain is from a study of blood T cell repertoires in COVID-19. The table came from immunoSEQ multiplex PCR; TCRdb's copy has only in-frame clones and leaves some out. Of more than 150,000 clones detected, around 82% appear once; the ten largest clones hold approximately 12%. The CDR3 is made up of 16 amino acids. Germline CDR1 reads LGHDT; CDR2 reads YNNKEL (reference sequence). The V end was cut by 3 bases, the J end by 0 bases, with 11 bases between. The J gene is TRBJ1-4, the V gene TRBV3-1 (or the pseudogene TRBV3-2); D may be TRBD1 (6 bases). The sample was PBMCs or T cells enriched from blood (not recorded which). The TCR comes from a man aged 40-49 years who had recovered from COVID-19. The DNA for the CDR3 is TGTGCCAGCAGCCACGGAACAGGGACAACTAATGAAAAACTGTTTTTT. The encoded protein is CASSHGTGTTNEKLFF.